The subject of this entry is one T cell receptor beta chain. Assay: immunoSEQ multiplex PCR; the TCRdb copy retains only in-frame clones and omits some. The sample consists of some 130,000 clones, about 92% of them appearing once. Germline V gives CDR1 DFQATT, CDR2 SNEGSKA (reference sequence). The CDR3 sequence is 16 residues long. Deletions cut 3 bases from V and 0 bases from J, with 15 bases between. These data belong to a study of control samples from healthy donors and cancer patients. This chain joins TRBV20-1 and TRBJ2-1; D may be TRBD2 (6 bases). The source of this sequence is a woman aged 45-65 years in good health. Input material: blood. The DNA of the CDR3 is TGCAGTGCTAGTCTAGCCTTAGCGGACTCCTACAATGAGCAGTTCTTC. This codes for CSASLALADSYNEQFF.